This entry describes one TCR beta chain. The CDR3 is 18 residues long. CDR1 and CDR2 (germline): SGHRS, YFSETQ. Trimming left V 4 bases short and J 0 bases short, with 17 bases between. Next came a second PCR, run for about 6 to 11 cycles, which used a sample-barcoded 5' primer along with a J-beta primer mix. TCRdb re-called the 5' RACE reads with MiXCR, one entry per CDR3 protein. The data contain 1.8 million or so distinct CDR3 sequences, about 39% of them seen just once; the ten biggest clones take up 23%. The data originate from a study of blood T cells in healthy people across ages. The source material was blood. This chain uses TRBV5-1 with TRBJ1-6; tentative D call: TRBD1 (6 bases). The TCR originated in a human donor in good health. In DNA, the CDR3 is TGCGCCAGCAGCCCCGGACAGAAGGGGAGCTCCTATAATTCACCCCTCCACTTT. This translates into CASSPGQKGSSYNSPLHF.